This T cell receptor (beta chain) was identified during a study of CD8+CD57+ T cells in acquired aplastic anemia. For the study at large: Sorted CD4+ and CD8+ cells gave a mean 3.2 ug DNA, range roughly 0.18 to 30 ug. Healthy donor CD4+ cell samples had a mean of about 10.8 million reads.

Study observations and caveats: Both patients and controls carried the same twenty-nine CD8+ CDR3 sequences. Controls did not differ significantly from patients in CD8+ Simpson's diversity.

Both TCR beta VDJ combination and CDR3 sequence profiling were carried out. Genomic DNA was the template for this profiling. One entry per CDR3 protein, called by TCRdb with MiXCR from the reads. The repertoire holds some 180,000 distinct CDR3 sequences, roughly half seen once, with roughly 3% in the top ten. To note about this clonotype: Antigen: not known.

V lost 4 bases to trimming and J lost 5 bases, with 9 bases between them. The CDR3 is 13 amino acids. The germline V gene has CDR1 SGHTA and CDR2 FQGNSA. The gene calls are TRBV7-2 and TRBJ1-5; D ambiguous. Source material: sorted CD4+, CD8+, or CD8+CD57+ T cells (not recorded which) from PBMCs. The receptor was derived from a human donor in good health. CDR3 DNA sequence: TGTGCCAGCAGCTCCTACAGCGATCAGCCCCAGCATTTT. As protein: CASSSYSDQPQHF.